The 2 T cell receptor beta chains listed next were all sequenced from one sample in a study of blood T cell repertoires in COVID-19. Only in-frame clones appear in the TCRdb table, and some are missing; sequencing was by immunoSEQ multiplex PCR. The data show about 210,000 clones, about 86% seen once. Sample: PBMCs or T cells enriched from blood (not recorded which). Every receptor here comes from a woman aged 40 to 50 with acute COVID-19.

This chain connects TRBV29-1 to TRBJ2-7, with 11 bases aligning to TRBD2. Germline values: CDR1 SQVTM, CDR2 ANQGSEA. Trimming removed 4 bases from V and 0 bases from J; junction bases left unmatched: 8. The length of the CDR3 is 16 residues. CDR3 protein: CSVVGTSGTSSYEQYF. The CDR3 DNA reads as TGCAGCGTTGTTGGGACTAGCGGTACTAGCTCCTACGAGCAGTACTTC.

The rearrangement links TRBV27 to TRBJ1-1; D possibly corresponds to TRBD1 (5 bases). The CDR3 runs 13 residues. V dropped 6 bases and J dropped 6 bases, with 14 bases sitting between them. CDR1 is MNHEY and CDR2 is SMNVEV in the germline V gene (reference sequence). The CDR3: CASRKTVFSEAFF. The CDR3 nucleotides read TGTGCCAGCAGAAAGACAGTTTTCTCTGAAGCTTTCTTT.